This T cell receptor beta chain was obtained from a study of T cell responses to AZD1222 COVID-19 vaccine. Study results and limitations: CD4 TCRs associated with vaccination spanned spike, dominating at 160-218 and 743-854. Donors in the cohort were predominantly white British and more often female, and clonal diversity was possibly underestimated. Targets within unmutated variant regions were reportedly found for nearly half of spike-specific TCRs. Only a handful of AZD1222 recipients, roughly six in all, had baseline seropositivity.

CDR3 length equals 14 residues. Per germline, CDR1 LNHDA and CDR2 SQIVND (reference sequence). V shed 5 bases and J 4 bases; nucleotides not matched to a gene: 4. With regard to this clone: The antigen is undetermined.

The data were produced by immunoSEQ multiplex PCR, yet TCRdb's version contains in-frame clones alone and is incomplete. Seen here are roughly 190,000 clones, approximately 92% observed once, and the top ten hold over 1%. Specimen: peripheral blood, collected on day 0 of AZD1222 vaccination. This sequence was found in an adult in good health. The chain recombines TRBV19 with TRBJ1-1; 10 bases align to TRBD1. This CDR3 reads CASSATGGFTEAFF. CDR3 nucleotides: TGTGCCAGTAGTGCGACAGGGGGCTTCACTGAAGCTTTCTTT.